This T cell receptor beta chain was sequenced for a study of shared clonotypes between healthy human individuals. Each PCR replicate from the sorted subsets contained 200 to 250 ng DNA, which is 25,000 to 30,000 T cell genomes. The assay was immunoSEQ multiplex PCR, and TCRdb's table has in-frame clones only and misses some. This sample yields more than 2,000,000 clones, of which over 85% are seen a single time; roughly 0.15% belongs to the top ten. To note about this clone: Its antigen remains unidentified.

A CD45RA+ naive subset and a CD45RA-negative memory subset were split from CD4+ cells. Study-wide findings and caveats: Among several donors, approximately 4.6% of naive CD4 clonotypes were found in common. Represented diversity (both genetic and exposure-history) was limited by the small number of donors.

The CDR3 is 12 amino acids. CDR1 is MDHEN, CDR2 SYDVKM, per germline. Trimming shortened V by 7 bases and J by 5 bases, and 9 bases separated the two germline ends. The sequence came from a man in his late teens or twenties in good health. The rearrangement uses TRBV28 and TRBJ2-1; D uncertain. The sequenced sample was naive CD4+ T cells sorted from blood. Subset specified: CD45RA+ positively selected. In DNA, the CDR3 is TGTGCCAGCACTGAAAGGGACAATGAGCAGTTCTTC. Protein product: CASTERDNEQFF.